This T cell receptor (beta chain) was identified in a study of T cells in localized non-small cell lung cancer. Trimming removed 2 bases from V and 2 bases from J, with 10 bases in between. This CDR3 has 15 residues. Germline lookup yields CDR1 LNHDA and CDR2 SQIVND (reference sequence). Sequencing was performed with immunoSEQ multiplex PCR; in TCRdb, only in-frame clones are kept and a portion is missing. This sample carries around 28,000 clones, about 90% of them seen once, and the ten largest clones take around 2.8%. The sample in question was peripheral blood, obtained before any cancer treatment. The clonotype originates from a woman between 18 and 49 years old with stage I lung adenocarcinoma. The chain carries TRBV19 and TRBJ1-5; D unresolved. In DNA, the CDR3 is TGTGCCAGTAGTATATCCGGGTCTCGCAATCAGCCCCAGCATTTT. Its protein product is CASSISGSRNQPQHF.